This entry is about one T cell receptor (beta chain). Antigen unknown. TCRdb's table, derived via immunoSEQ multiplex PCR, lists solely in-frame clones and lacks some. The sample records about 150,000 clones, about 88% being singletons. This CDR3 is built from 15 residues. Deletions cut 2 bases from V and 0 bases from J, with 10 bases between. The germline V gene has CDR1 KGHDR and CDR2 SFDVKD. This sample was included in a study of T cell responses to AZD1222 COVID-19 vaccine. Whole-study findings and limits: Recipients of AZD1222 seropositive at baseline numbered only 5 or 6.

This chain connects TRBV24-1 to TRBJ2-7; possible D gene TRBD1, 6 bases. The clonotype comes from an adult who had recovered from COVID-19. The source material was peripheral blood, sampled after recovery from COVID-19. DNA for the CDR3: TGTGCCACCAGTGATTGGGGACACCTCTCCTACGAGCAGTACTTC. Its protein product is CATSDWGHLSYEQYF.